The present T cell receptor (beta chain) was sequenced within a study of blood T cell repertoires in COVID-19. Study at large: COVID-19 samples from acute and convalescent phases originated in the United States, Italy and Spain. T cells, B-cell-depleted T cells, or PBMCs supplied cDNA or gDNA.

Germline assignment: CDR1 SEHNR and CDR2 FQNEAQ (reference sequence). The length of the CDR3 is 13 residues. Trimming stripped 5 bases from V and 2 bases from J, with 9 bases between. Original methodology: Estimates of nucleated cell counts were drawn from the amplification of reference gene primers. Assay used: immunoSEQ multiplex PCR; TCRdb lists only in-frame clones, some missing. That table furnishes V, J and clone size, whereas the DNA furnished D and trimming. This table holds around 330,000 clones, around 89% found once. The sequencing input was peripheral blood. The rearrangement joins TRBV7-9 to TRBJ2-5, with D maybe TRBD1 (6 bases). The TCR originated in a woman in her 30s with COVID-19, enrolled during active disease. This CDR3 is CASSLQGQETQYF. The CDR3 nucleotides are TGTGCCAGCAGCCTACAGGGTCAAGAGACCCAGTACTTC.